This T cell receptor (beta chain) was obtained from a study of T cell repertoires in ileal Crohn's disease. Study background: Every patient was operated on for stricturing (approximately 60%) or penetrating (39%) complications. Postoperative therapy was given to about half: roughly 11 thiopurines, 15 to 20 anti-TNF agents. M6 samples are neoterminal ileum biopsies from postoperative colonoscopy.

This sample's time point: neoterminal ileum biopsy at postoperative endoscopy, about 6 months after surgery. Eligibility required adulthood, ileal or ileocolonic Crohn's disease and indicated ileocolonic resection. TCRdb keeps only in-frame clones here, not all; method: immunoSEQ multiplex PCR. The sample lists 9,500 to 11,000 clones, just under 75% occurring once. The sequencing input was ileal tissue. The clonotype comes from an adult with Crohn's disease.

CDR3 coding DNA: TGTGCCAGCAGAGCGGGACTAGTAAAGGCCGGGGAGCTGTTTTTT. It specifies CASRAGLVKAGELFF. The chain couples TRBV7-2 to TRBJ2-2; 8 nucleotides agree with TRBD2. The V and J ends lost 6 bases and 6 bases, in that order; junction bases with no gene match: 9. Germline V gene sequence: CDR1 SGHTA, CDR2 FQGNSA. CDR3 length: 15 residues.